The 29 T cell receptor beta chains below all came from one sample that was sequenced in a study of T cell responses to AZD1222 COVID-19 vaccine. Clones were sequenced by immunoSEQ multiplex PCR, and TCRdb holds only the in-frame ones, with some missing. The table lists around 100,000 clones, roughly 91% of them singletons. This specimen was peripheral blood, taken on day 0 of AZD1222 vaccination. These receptors were collected from an adult in good health.

The chain is built from TRBV10-2 and TRBJ1-5; 7 bases map to TRBD1. Germline V gene data show CDR1 as WSHSY and CDR2 as SAAADI. Trimming took 4 bases from V and 3 from J; bases not matched to a gene: 6. The CDR3 consists of 15 residues. CDR3 nucleotides: TGCGCCAGCAGTGGTCAGGGGGTTGACAATCAGCCCCAGCATTTT. This sequence encodes CASSGQGVDNQPQHF.

This clone was detected a few times. The chain combines TRBV11-2 with TRBJ1-1; D is unresolved. V was clipped by 5 bases and J by 1 base, with 11 bases between them. This CDR3 contains 14 residues. Germline V lookup: CDR1 SGHAT, CDR2 FQNNGV. CDR3 nucleotides: TGTGCCAGCAGCGCGGTTCGGGGGAACACTGAAGCTTTCTTT. Amino acids: CASSAVRGNTEAFF.

The genes are TRBV19 and TRBJ2-1; 11 bases map to TRBD2. This CDR3 contains 14 residues. V gave up 3 bases and J gave up 8 bases; unmatched junction bases: 3. Germline CDR1 is LNHDA and CDR2 is SQIVND (reference sequence). The CDR3 loop is CASSMRLAGYEQFF. For the CDR3, the DNA is TGTGCCAGTAGTATGAGACTAGCGGGGTATGAGCAGTTCTTC.

The rearrangement links TRBV6-5 to TRBJ2-7; TRBD2 matches at 9 bases. Germline CDR1 and CDR2: MNHEY and SVGAGI. The CDR3 consists of 14 residues. Trimming removed 4 bases from V and 2 bases from J; junction bases left unmatched: 3. Written as DNA, the CDR3 is TGTGCCAGCAGTTTCAGCGGGGGGCCCTACGAGCAGTACTTC. Amino acid sequence: CASSFSGGPYEQYF.

V gene TRBV28 combines with J gene TRBJ2-2; TRBD2 might be the D (6 bases). Germline V CDR1 and CDR2: MDHEN, SYDVKM. V dropped 7 bases and J dropped 6 bases, with 15 bases sitting between them. The CDR3 consists of 14 residues. CDR3: CASTPGGSPGELFF. Here the CDR3 DNA reads TGTGCCAGCACGCCTGGAGGGTCCCCCGGGGAGCTGTTTTTT.

CDR3 in amino acids: CASSPSGGRTHNEQFF. The DNA for the CDR3 is TGTGCCAGCAGTCCAAGTGGCGGGAGGACCCACAATGAGCAGTTCTTC. The chain carries TRBV3-1 (or the pseudogene TRBV3-2) and TRBJ2-1; the match to TRBD2 covers 8 bases. Germline loops: CDR1 LGHDT, CDR2 YNNKEL (reference sequence). V shed 6 bases, J shed 5 bases, and the junction held 12 bases outside the gene matches. The CDR3 is made up of 16 amino acids.

The V and J genes are TRBV9 and TRBJ1-4; unclear D gene. V shed 4 bases and J shed 4 bases, with 14 bases lying between them. The CDR3 runs to 15 residues. From germline, CDR1 is SGDLS and CDR2 YYNGEE. CDR3 bases: TGTGCCAGCAGCCCTTCGGTCGAGGGTAATGAAAAACTGTTTTTT. This translates into CASSPSVEGNEKLFF.

The rearrangement links TRBV28 to TRBJ1-6, with TRBD1 matching 7 bases. Germline V lookup: CDR1 MDHEN, CDR2 SYDVKM. The CDR3 runs to 15 residues. Trimming cost V 6 bases and J 7 bases; bases outside gene matches: 9. CDR3 sequence (DNA): TGTGCCAGCAGCCCTTATAACAGGGGAAATTCACCCCTCCACTTT. It specifies CASSPYNRGNSPLHF.

Here the CDR3 DNA reads TGTGCCAGCAGTTTATCGGGACCACCCCTCCACTTT. The encoded protein is CASSLSGPPLHF. This chain uses TRBV28 with TRBJ1-6, with D possibly TRBD1 on 5 matching bases. The germline CDR1 and CDR2 sequences are MDHEN and SYDVKM. V was shortened by 1 base and J by 11 bases, with 6 bases between the two germline ends. The CDR3 contains 12 residues.

The CDR3 bases are TGTGCCACCAGAAGCCGAGAACGGGTACAGTTCTTC. The encoded protein is CATRSRERVQFF. The chain links TRBV24-1 to TRBJ2-1; unclear D gene. The CDR3 has 12 amino acids. Germline-derived CDR1 and CDR2 are KGHDR and SFDVKD. Trimming cost V 7 bases and J 13 bases, with 16 bases left between them.

This clone has more than one count but fewer than ten. The sample has other DNA sequences that encode this CDR3 too. The chain recombines TRBV3-1 (or the pseudogene TRBV3-2) with TRBJ1-2, with D possibly being TRBD1 (6 bases). Germline V lookup: CDR1 LGHDT, CDR2 YNNKEL (reference sequence). V lost 3 bases and J 0 bases, leaving 8 bases between the germline ends. The length of the CDR3 is 14 residues. Here the CDR3 reads CASSQGAANYGYTF. The DNA for the CDR3 is TGTGCCAGCAGCCAGGGGGCGGCTAACTATGGCTACACCTTC.

This chain connects TRBV7-8 to TRBJ1-6; a possible D gene is TRBD1 (5 bases). From germline, CDR1 is SGHVS and CDR2 FQNEAQ. The V and J ends lost 0 bases and 10 bases respectively, with 16 bases between them. The CDR3 runs 16 residues. CDR3 nucleotide sequence: TGTGCCAGCAGCTTAGCGGAGGGGCGCGTGGGCTCACCCCTCCACTTT. Residues: CASSLAEGRVGSPLHF. Full variable domain (rest looked up from reference TRBV7-8 and TRBJ1-6): GAGVSQSPRYKVAKRGQDVALRCDPISGHVSLFWYQQALGQGPEFLTYFQNEAQLDKSGLPSDRFFAERPEGSVSTLKIQRTQQEDSAVYLCASSLAEGRVGSPLHFGNGTRLTVT.

The rearrangement links TRBV5-1 to TRBJ2-5; 7 bases align to TRBD2. V shed 3 bases, J shed 3 bases, and the junction held 8 bases outside the gene matches. This CDR3 is built from 15 residues. The V gene's germline CDR1 is SGHRS and CDR2 YFSETQ. CDR3 residues: CASSWGGSGEETQYF. The CDR3 DNA reads as TGCGCCAGCAGCTGGGGAGGGTCGGGGGAAGAGACCCAGTACTTC.

V and J are TRBV19 and TRBJ2-1; 7 nucleotides line up with TRBD1. Losses at the gene ends were 7 bases for V and 5 bases for J; bases not matched to a gene: 11. The V gene's germline CDR1 is LNHDA and CDR2 SQIVND (reference sequence). The CDR3 runs 15 residues. The CDR3 here is CASNPRQGPNNEQFF. The DNA of the CDR3 is TGTGCCAGTAATCCCCGACAGGGCCCGAACAATGAGCAGTTCTTC.

The genes are TRBV29-1 and TRBJ2-7, with D unresolved. Trimming left V 6 bases short and J 6 bases short, with 18 bases between. The CDR3 loop spans 13 amino acids. Germline V CDR1 and CDR2: SQVTM, ANQGSEA. CDR3 loop: CSVSVQTSGEQYF. CDR3 DNA sequence: TGCAGCGTGAGCGTTCAGACCTCGGGCGAGCAGTACTTC.

This chain uses TRBV6-2 or TRBV6-3 with TRBJ1-2; D remains ambiguous. Germline V gene sequence: CDR1 MNHEY, CDR2 SVGEGT. V was shortened by 4 bases and J by 3 bases, with 15 bases between the two germline ends. The CDR3 consists of 15 residues. The CDR3, as DNA: TGTGCCAGCAGTTCCCCGACGTCCCAAGACTATGGCTACACCTTC. Its protein product is CASSSPTSQDYGYTF.

The chain combines TRBV6-2 or TRBV6-3 with TRBJ2-1; possibly TRBD1 for D (5 bases). CDR3 length equals 17 residues. Germline-derived CDR1 and CDR2 are MNHEY and SVGEGT. V was clipped by 4 bases and J by 7 bases, with 23 bases between them. This chain's CDR3 is CASSSGFLLRAGNEQFF. The CDR3 region has the DNA TGTGCCAGCAGTTCAGGTTTCCTACTAAGGGCAGGGAATGAGCAGTTCTTC.

The chain joins TRBV3-1 (or the pseudogene TRBV3-2) to TRBJ2-7, with TRBD2 as a possible D gene (6 bases). The CDR3 is 13 amino acids. Per the germline V gene, CDR1 is LGHDT and CDR2 is YNNKEL (reference sequence). V lost 1 base and J 5 bases, leaving 9 bases between the germline ends. The CDR3 spells CASSQGAGHEQYF. The CDR3 DNA is TGTGCCAGCAGCCAAGGGGCGGGACACGAGCAGTACTTC.

CDR3 nucleotides: TGTGCCAGCAGCCCGAGGGGGAGGACTGCAACTAATGAAAAACTGTTTTTT. Amino acids: CASSPRGRTATNEKLFF. This sequence joins TRBV7-9 and TRBJ1-4, with a tentative D call TRBD1 (6 bases). V lost 5 bases to trimming and J lost 0 bases, with 16 bases between them. The CDR3 sequence is 17 residues long. The germline V gene has CDR1 SEHNR and CDR2 FQNEAQ (reference sequence).

The V and J genes are TRBV4-3 and TRBJ2-7; D not resolved. The V end lost 4 bases, the J end lost 3 bases, and 16 bases lay between the germline ends. Germline CDR1 is LGHNA and CDR2 is YSLEER. This CDR3 is built from 15 residues. The CDR3 DNA is TGCGCCAGCAGCCCAGCATGGGGTGGCGACTACGAGCAGTACTTC. Its protein is CASSPAWGGDYEQYF.

The rearrangement joins TRBV5-6 to TRBJ2-3; 13 bases agree with TRBD2. This CDR3 comprises 16 residues. The V segment lost 4 bases and the J segment 4 bases; nucleotides outside the gene matches: 6. Germline V gene data show CDR1 as SGHDT and CDR2 as YYEEEE. The CDR3 bases are TGTGCCAGCAGCCCCCGACTAGCGGGGGGCGCAGATACGCAGTATTTT. Amino acid sequence: CASSPRLAGGADTQYF.

The gene calls are TRBV5-1 and TRBJ1-1, with D perhaps matching TRBD1 (5 bases). Trimming took off 0 bases at V and 1 base at J, with 13 bases between the two ends. From germline, CDR1 is SGHRS and CDR2 YFSETQ. The CDR3 extends over 16 amino acids. The chain's CDR3 is CASSLDYPGSNTEAFF. CDR3 DNA: TGCGCCAGCAGCTTGGACTACCCAGGGTCGAACACTGAAGCTTTCTTT. Full variable domain (outside the CDR3, taken from reference TRBV5-1 and TRBJ1-1): KAGVTQTPRYLIKTRGQQVTLSCSPISGHRSVSWYQQTPGQGLQFLFEYFSETQRNKGNFPGRFSGRQFSNSRSEMNVSTLELGDSALYLCASSLDYPGSNTEAFFGQGTRLTVV.

This clone showed up just once. The chain recombines TRBV6-5 with TRBJ1-1; 7 bases are a match to TRBD1. CDR3 length: 14 amino acids. Trimming removed 5 bases from V and 2 bases from J; junction bases left unmatched: 5. The germline V gene has CDR1 MNHEY and CDR2 SVGAGI. The CDR3 DNA sequence: TGTGCCAGCAGTCCCGGGACAGCAAACACTGAAGCTTTCTTT. Translation: CASSPGTANTEAFF.

CDR3: CASSVAHYYTDTQYF. The CDR3 nucleotides are TGTGCCAGCAGCGTAGCTCACTACTACACAGATACGCAGTATTTT. The chain carries TRBV9 and TRBJ2-3, with D hard to call. Germline CDR1 reads SGDLS; CDR2 reads YYNGEE. The V end was cut by 0 bases, the J end by 2 bases, with 10 bases between. This CDR3 has 15 residues.

The chain employs TRBV7-2 and TRBJ2-1; D is uncertain. The length of the CDR3 is 14 residues. Germline-derived CDR1 and CDR2 are SGHTA and FQGNSA. V lost 1 base to trimming and J lost 0 bases, with 4 bases between them. CDR3 loop: CASSLDRSYNEQFF. The CDR3 DNA sequence: TGTGCCAGCAGCTTAGATCGCTCCTACAATGAGCAGTTCTTC.

The J gene is TRBJ2-1, the V gene TRBV4-2, with TRBD2 matching 11 bases. V was clipped by 0 bases and J by 7 bases; unmatched bases: 11. The CDR3 length is 18 residues. The germline gives CDR1 LGHNA, CDR2 YNFKEQ. In nucleotides, the CDR3 is TGTGCCAGCAGCCAAGATCCGGGACTAGCGGCCTTGGGGAATGAGCAGTTCTTC. Translated: CASSQDPGLAALGNEQFF.

The V call is TRBV5-1, the J call TRBJ2-5; 8 bases match TRBD1. The V gene's germline CDR1 is SGHRS and CDR2 YFSETQ. J gave up 3 bases and V 1 base, and 2 bases lay outside the gene matches. This CDR3 has 14 residues. The CDR3 is CASSLSGQEETQYF. DNA for the CDR3: TGCGCCAGCAGCTTGTCGGGACAGGAAGAGACCCAGTACTTC.

The chain joins TRBV6-5 to TRBJ1-1; D is perhaps TRBD1 (5 bases). V lost 4 bases and J lost 8, with 17 bases in between. Germline loops: CDR1 MNHEY, CDR2 SVGAGI. The CDR3 contains 14 residues. The CDR3 is CASSSPGLILEAFF. CDR3 coding DNA: TGTGCCAGCAGTTCCCCGGGACTGATTTTGGAAGCTTTCTTT.

The chain employs TRBV7-2 and TRBJ2-1; D unresolved. The ends were cut back, 7 bases at V and 7 bases at J, with 11 bases in the middle. Looked up from germline, CDR1 is SGHTA and CDR2 is FQGNSA. This CDR3 spans 12 amino acids. The CDR3 coding sequence is TGTGCCAGCACCTCGCCCGGAAATGAGCAGTTCTTC. Its protein is CASTSPGNEQFF.